Each of the 21 T cell receptor beta chains below was sequenced from the same sample in a study of identical twins. MiXCR, run by TCRdb on the 5' RACE reads, gives a single entry per CDR3 protein. The table records 200,000 to 250,000 distinct CDR3 sequences, more than 9.5% of them present only once. The data also belong to a second study, concerning yellow fever vaccine responses in identical twins.

What was sequenced was memory (CD45RO+) T cells sorted from blood. These receptors came from a woman aged 18-29 years in good health.

CDR3 DNA: TGTGCCAGCAGTTTAAAAACCGGGACAGGGGGCGGCGAGCAGTACTTC. It is translated as CASSLKTGTGGGEQYF. The chain has TRBV27 and TRBJ2-7, with TRBD1 matching 12 bases. CDR1 is MNHEY and CDR2 is SMNVEV in the germline V gene (reference sequence). The CDR3 extends over 16 amino acids. J was trimmed by 6 bases and V by 2 bases; bases with no gene match: 8.

This clonotype was counted a few times. This rearrangement joins TRBV5-1 to TRBJ2-7, with D hard to call. Germline V gene lookup returns CDR1 SGHRS and CDR2 YFSETQ. V was trimmed by 0 bases and J by 0 bases, leaving 10 bases between them. The CDR3 length is 15 residues. The CDR3 protein is CASSLAGRSSYEQYF. The CDR3 DNA sequence: TGCGCCAGCAGCTTGGCCGGGCGGAGCTCCTACGAGCAGTACTTC.

This clonotype was observed a handful of times. V usage is TRBV29-1 and J usage is TRBJ2-7; 10 nucleotides agree with TRBD1. With V trimmed by 5 bases and J by 6 bases, 7 bases remained unmatched. Germline lookup yields CDR1 SQVTM and CDR2 ANQGSEA. This CDR3 comprises 13 residues. The CDR3 nucleotides are TGCAGCGTTTCGACAGGGGGCTCGGGCGAGCAGTACTTC. Its translation: CSVSTGGSGEQYF.

This rearrangement joins TRBV7-6 to TRBJ2-3; 12 bases align to TRBD2. There are 14 residues in the CDR3. Germline V gene data show CDR1 as SGHVS and CDR2 as FNYEAQ. Trimming took 4 bases from V and 7 from J; bases not matched to a gene: 3. CDR3 residues: CASSSGLAGNTQYF. Written as DNA, the CDR3 is TGTGCCAGCAGCTCAGGACTAGCGGGAAATACGCAGTATTTT.

This clonotype has just a few counts. CDR3 region: CSVASGQENSPLHF. CDR3 in DNA: TGCAGCGTTGCCTCCGGACAGGAGAATTCACCCCTCCACTTT. The chain carries TRBV29-1 and TRBJ1-6; 7 nucleotides line up with TRBD1. Germline CDR1 is SQVTM and CDR2 is ANQGSEA. V dropped 4 bases and J dropped 7; count of bases not matched to a gene: 7. The CDR3 sequence is 14 residues long.

This clonotype was recorded many times. J is TRBJ1-1 and V is TRBV27, with D possibly TRBD1 on 5 matching bases. CDR3 size: 14 residues. The germline CDR1 and CDR2 sequences are MNHEY and SMNVEV (reference sequence). The V and J ends lost 2 bases and 5 bases respectively, with 12 bases between them. CDR3 amino acids: CASSLRGGQTEAFF. The CDR3 DNA reads TGTGCCAGCAGTTTAAGGGGAGGCCAGACTGAAGCTTTCTTT.

The chain carries TRBV12-3 or TRBV12-4 and TRBJ2-3, with 12 bases identical to TRBD2. The ends lost 3 bases at V and 6 bases at J; junction bases unmatched: 4. The CDR3 extends over 15 amino acids. CDR3 in amino acids: CASSLSSGRVDTQYF. The CDR3 DNA sequence: TGTGCCAGCAGTTTGTCTAGCGGGAGGGTGGATACGCAGTATTTT.

This chain joins TRBV20-1 and TRBJ2-3; D unclear. CDR3 length: 14 amino acids. Trimming shortened V by 2 bases and J by 3 bases, and 12 bases separated the two germline ends. Per germline, CDR1 DFQATT and CDR2 SNEGSKA (reference sequence). The CDR3 reads CSARTGRETDTQYF. CDR3 nucleotide sequence: TGCAGTGCTAGAACGGGCAGAGAGACAGATACGCAGTATTTT.

This clonotype was counted between two and nine times. The chain employs TRBV9 and TRBJ2-3; 7 bases align to TRBD2. Per germline, CDR1 SGDLS and CDR2 YYNGEE. V was pared by 0 bases and J by 0 bases, with 10 bases of the junction left unmatched. CDR3 length equals 18 residues. The CDR3 spells CASSVGLAVFSSTDTQYF. The CDR3 DNA follows: TGTGCCAGCAGCGTAGGTCTAGCGGTATTTTCTAGCACAGATACGCAGTATTTT.

V and J are TRBV7-9 and TRBJ1-2; possible D gene TRBD1, 5 bases. The germline gives CDR1 SEHNR, CDR2 FQNEAQ (reference sequence). V was pared by 5 bases and J by 5 bases, with 12 bases between. This CDR3 spans 13 amino acids. This CDR3 reads CASSLKEGYGYTF. In nucleotides, the CDR3 is TGTGCCAGCAGCCTGAAAGAGGGGTATGGCTACACCTTC.

The chain is built from TRBV10-2 and TRBJ2-1; 8 bases line up with TRBD2. This CDR3 is built from 16 residues. V dropped 8 bases and J dropped 7; count of bases not matched to a gene: 16. The germline CDR1 and CDR2 sequences are WSHSY and SAAADI. CDR3 nucleotides: TGCGCCAGCGTATCGGGGGGGCTCGGGACGAAAAATGAGCAGTTCTTC. Its protein product is CASVSGGLGTKNEQFF.

In this sample, this clonotype turned up a few times. The chain employs TRBV7-2 and TRBJ2-1; 13 bases align to TRBD2. With 4 bases clipped from V and 2 bases from J, the junction kept 2 bases outside the gene matches. This CDR3 comprises 16 residues. Germline V lookup: CDR1 SGHTA, CDR2 FQGNSA. In DNA form, the CDR3 reads TGTGCCAGCAGCTGGGGACTAGCGGGGCCCTACAATGAGCAGTTCTTC. Its translation: CASSWGLAGPYNEQFF.

The rearrangement links TRBV11-2 to TRBJ1-1; 11 positions match TRBD1. The germline CDR1 and CDR2 sequences are SGHAT and FQNNGV. The CDR3 runs 19 residues. Trimming cost V 1 base and J 3 bases; bases outside gene matches: 13. CDR3 amino acids: CASSLGRTGGRTRDTEAFF. In DNA form, the CDR3 reads TGTGCCAGCAGCTTAGGTCGGACAGGGGGCCGAACGAGGGACACTGAAGCTTTCTTT.

This clonotype was counted between two and nine times. V usage is TRBV7-9 and J usage is TRBJ1-1, with 11 bases fitting TRBD1. J gave up 14 bases and V 4 bases, and 3 bases lay outside the gene matches. In germline, CDR1 is SEHNR, CDR2 FQNEAQ (reference sequence). The CDR3 length is 11 residues. CDR3: CASSYGDRGFF. The CDR3 DNA follows: TGTGCCAGCAGCTACGGGGACAGGGGGTTCTTT.

This clonotype turned up a few times. This sequence joins TRBV20-1 and TRBJ2-7; D is undetermined. V was pared by 5 bases and J by 0 bases, with 8 bases between. CDR1 and CDR2 from the germline V gene are DFQATT and SNEGSKA (reference sequence). This CDR3 is 12 amino acids long. CDR3 sequence reads: CSAGMGSYEQYF. The CDR3 nucleotides are TGCAGTGCTGGAATGGGCTCCTACGAGCAGTACTTC.

Ten or more counts support this clonotype. The rearrangement links TRBV12-3 or TRBV12-4 to TRBJ2-7; D may match TRBD1 or TRBD2 (5 bases each). The V end lost 6 bases, the J end lost 5 bases, and 20 bases lay between the germline ends. The CDR3 length is 15 residues. CDR3 sequence (DNA): TGTGCCAGCAGGATGGGGGTCCAACTCCGTCACGAGCAGTACTTC. Protein: CASRMGVQLRHEQYF.

This clonotype was detected only a few times. The CDR3 reads CASSNGRGGVIDTQYF. As DNA, the CDR3 is TGTGCCAGCAGCAATGGACGGGGAGGGGTGATAGATACGCAGTATTTT. The chain combines TRBV9 with TRBJ2-3; 7 bases match TRBD2. The CDR3 extends over 16 amino acids. CDR1 SGDLS and CDR2 YYNGEE come from the germline V gene. With V trimmed by 4 bases and J by 5 bases, 13 bases remained unmatched.

The chain couples TRBV29-1 to TRBJ2-2, with D tentatively TRBD2 (5 bases). Germline V gene lookup returns CDR1 SQVTM and CDR2 ANQGSEA. Deletions cut 6 bases from V and 0 bases from J, with 8 bases between. The CDR3 contains 13 residues. Written as DNA, the CDR3 is TGCAGCGTAGCGGTGACGAACACCGGGGAGCTGTTTTTT. As protein: CSVAVTNTGELFF.

The V and J genes are TRBV12-3 or TRBV12-4 and TRBJ2-1, with 9 nucleotides matching TRBD2. V trimming: 2 bases; J trimming: 14 bases; junction bases outside the gene matches: 7. There are 13 residues in the CDR3. The CDR3 bases are TGTGCCAGCAGTTTACAGGGCGGGGGGGAGGAGTTCTTC. Its translation: CASSLQGGGEEFF.

The chain employs TRBV3-1 and TRBJ2-4, with a possible D match to TRBD1 (6 bases). V shed 2 bases and J shed 7 bases, with 9 bases lying between them. The germline gives CDR1 LGHDT, CDR2 YNNKEL (reference sequence). This CDR3 has 13 residues. This CDR3 is CASSQRQGNIQYF. The CDR3 DNA reads as TGTGCCAGCAGCCAAAGGCAGGGGAACATTCAGTACTTC.

The chain combines TRBV27 with TRBJ2-7; D call uncertain. V shed 3 bases and J shed 0 bases, with 6 bases lying between them. The germline CDR1 and CDR2 sequences are MNHEY and SMNVEV (reference sequence). This CDR3 comprises 13 residues. The CDR3 DNA sequence: TGTGCCAGCAGTTTGCACTCCTCCTACGAGCAGTACTTC. As protein: CASSLHSSYEQYF.